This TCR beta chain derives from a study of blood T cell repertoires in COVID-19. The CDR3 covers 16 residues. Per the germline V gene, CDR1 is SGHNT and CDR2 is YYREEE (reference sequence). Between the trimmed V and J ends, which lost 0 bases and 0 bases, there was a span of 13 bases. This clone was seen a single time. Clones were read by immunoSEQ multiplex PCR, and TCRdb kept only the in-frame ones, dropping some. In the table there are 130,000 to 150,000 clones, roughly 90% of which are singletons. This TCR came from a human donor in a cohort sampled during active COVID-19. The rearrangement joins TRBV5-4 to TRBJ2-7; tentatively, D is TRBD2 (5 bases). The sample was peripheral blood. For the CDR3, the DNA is TGTGCCAGCAGCTTGGAGGCGGGCAGTAGCTCCTACGAGCAGTACTTC. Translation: CASSLEAGSSSYEQYF.